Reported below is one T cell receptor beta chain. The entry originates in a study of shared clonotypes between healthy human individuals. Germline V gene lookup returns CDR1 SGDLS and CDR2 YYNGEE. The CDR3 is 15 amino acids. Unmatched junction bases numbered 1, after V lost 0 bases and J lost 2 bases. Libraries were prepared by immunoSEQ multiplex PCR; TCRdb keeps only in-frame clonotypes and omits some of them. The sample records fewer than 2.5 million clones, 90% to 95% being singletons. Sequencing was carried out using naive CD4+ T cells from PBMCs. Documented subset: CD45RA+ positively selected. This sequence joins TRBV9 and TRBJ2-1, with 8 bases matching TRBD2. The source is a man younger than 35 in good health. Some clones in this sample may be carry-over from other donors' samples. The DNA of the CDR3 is TGTGCCAGCAGCGTAGCCGGGAGGGCCTACAATGAGCAGTTCTTC. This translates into CASSVAGRAYNEQFF.